These 21 T cell receptor beta chains were sequenced from one sample in a study of blood T cell repertoires in COVID-19. Clones were read by immunoSEQ multiplex PCR, and TCRdb kept only the in-frame ones, dropping some. The data hold about 240,000 clones, with 86% observed a single time. The specimen sequenced was peripheral blood. Source of these receptors: a man older than 75 with acute or convalescent COVID-19.

This rearrangement joins TRBV28 to TRBJ1-3; no definite D call. This CDR3 has 14 residues. Germline CDR1 and CDR2: MDHEN and SYDVKM. The germline V and J ends were trimmed by 3 bases and 0 bases, with 6 bases remaining between them. CDR3 loop: CASSFGFSGNTIYF. The CDR3 DNA reads TGTGCCAGCAGTTTCGGGTTCTCTGGAAACACCATATATTTT.

This chain uses TRBV13 with TRBJ2-7; 8 bases match TRBD2. Germline CDR1 and CDR2: PRHDT and FYEKMQ (reference sequence). The CDR3 is 14 amino acids. J was trimmed by 5 bases and V by 3 bases; bases with no gene match: 6. Here the CDR3 DNA reads TGTGCCAGCAGCTTCGGCGGGGGGTCCCACGAGCAGTACTTC. Its translation: CASSFGGGSHEQYF. The whole variable domain, remainder taken from reference TRBV13 and TRBJ2-7, is AAGVIQSPRHLIKEKRETATLKCYPIPRHDTVYWYQQGPGQDPQFLISFYEKMQSDKGSIPDRFSAQQFSDYHSELNMSSLELGDSALYFCASSFGGGSHEQYFGPGTRLTVT.

The chain has TRBV20-1 and TRBJ2-2; D might be TRBD2 (6 bases). Germline V gene data show CDR1 as DFQATT and CDR2 as SNEGSKA (reference sequence). CDR3 length: 10 amino acids. Trimming took off 6 bases at V and 8 bases at J, with 7 bases between the two ends. The CDR3 loop is CSAAGGELFF. The CDR3 coding sequence is TGCAGTGCCGCGGGGGGGGAGCTGTTTTTT.

The chain has TRBV3-1 (or the pseudogene TRBV3-2) and TRBJ2-2; TRBD1 matches 11 bases. V dropped 5 bases and J dropped 6; count of bases not matched to a gene: 8. CDR3 length: 16 amino acids. Per germline, CDR1 LGHDT and CDR2 YNNKEL (reference sequence). The CDR3 nucleotides read TGTGCCAGCAGCGGCCGGAGGGGACAGGGGGCCGGGGAGCTGTTTTTT. It specifies CASSGRRGQGAGELFF.

For this clone: The sample has other DNA sequences that encode this CDR3 too. The V gene is TRBV29-1, the J gene TRBJ2-3; D not certain. Germline assignment: CDR1 SQVTM and CDR2 ANQGSEA. Trimming removed 4 bases at V and 6 bases at J, with 8 bases between. This CDR3 region has 11 residues. CDR3 in amino acids: CSVGGGDTQYF. Here the CDR3 DNA reads TGCAGCGTTGGAGGTGGGGATACGCAGTATTTT.

This clone has just a few counts. The chain links TRBV24-1 to TRBJ1-2, with D perhaps TRBD1 (5 bases). The germline V gene encodes CDR1 KGHDR and CDR2 SFDVKD. The CDR3 is 15 residues long. V was clipped by 5 bases and J by 8 bases, with 20 bases between them. In DNA, the CDR3 is TGTGCCACCAGTGCTCCCGGATCGGGCGGGGCGGGCTACACCTTC. Translating it yields CATSAPGSGGAGYTF.

The rearrangement joins TRBV19 to TRBJ2-5, with D uncertain. V lost 2 bases and J 5 bases, leaving 6 bases between the germline ends. Germline CDR1 is LNHDA and CDR2 is SQIVND (reference sequence). The CDR3 covers 12 residues. Here the CDR3 reads CASSITPETQYF. The CDR3 DNA reads TGTGCCAGTAGTATAACTCCGGAGACCCAGTACTTC.

The chain couples TRBV5-6 to TRBJ1-1; tentative D call: TRBD1 (6 bases). Germline assignment: CDR1 SGHDT and CDR2 YYEEEE. The germline V and J ends were trimmed by 4 bases and 4 bases, with 14 bases remaining between them. This CDR3 spans 14 amino acids. The CDR3 sequence: CASSQPDRLTEAFF. CDR3 coding DNA: TGTGCCAGCAGCCAACCTGACAGGCTCACTGAAGCTTTCTTT.

A note on this clone: This CDR3 is also generated by other DNA sequences in the sample. The chain combines TRBV28 with TRBJ1-2, with D tentatively TRBD1 (5 bases). V was pared by 3 bases and J by 6 bases, with 11 bases between. Looked up from germline, CDR1 is MDHEN and CDR2 is SYDVKM. The CDR3 contains 13 residues. The CDR3 nucleotides read TGTGCCAGCAGTTTGGGGCGCCCCCATGGCTACACCTTC. It translates to CASSLGRPHGYTF.

The chain combines TRBV5-1 with TRBJ2-2; D is unresolved. This CDR3 is built from 14 residues. V was pared by 4 bases and J by 3 bases, with 10 bases between. CDR1 is SGHRS and CDR2 is YFSETQ in the germline V gene. The CDR3 here is CASSPDGDTGELFF. CDR3 nucleotides: TGCGCCAGCAGCCCTGACGGAGACACCGGGGAGCTGTTTTTT.

V and J are TRBV3-1 (or the pseudogene TRBV3-2) and TRBJ2-7; 7 bases line up with TRBD2. The CDR3 is 18 amino acids. Trimming took 1 base from V and 3 from J; bases not matched to a gene: 15. The germline V gene has CDR1 LGHDT and CDR2 YNNKEL (reference sequence). This CDR3 reads CASSQGVRQGGDLYEQYF. CDR3 DNA: TGTGCCAGCAGCCAAGGGGTGCGGCAGGGAGGGGACCTCTACGAGCAGTACTTC.

The chain combines TRBV18 with TRBJ2-5; the D gene is possibly TRBD1 (5 bases). The CDR3 has 14 residues. Trimming removed 1 base from V and 7 bases from J, with 13 bases in between. In germline, CDR1 is KGHSH, CDR2 LQKENI. The CDR3 spells CASSPLDSSGTQYF. Here the CDR3 DNA reads TGTGCCAGCTCACCACTCGACAGTTCAGGGACCCAGTACTTC.

In its sample, this clone was seen a few times. The rearrangement joins TRBV11-1 to TRBJ2-5; TRBD1 is a possible D gene (6 bases). Looked up from germline, CDR1 is SGHAT and CDR2 is FQDESV (reference sequence). Deletions cut 0 bases from V and 4 bases from J, with 9 bases between. The CDR3 loop spans 14 amino acids. The CDR3 is CASSLAGATETQYF. The DNA for the CDR3 is TGTGCCAGCAGCTTAGCGGGGGCCACAGAGACCCAGTACTTC.

The rearrangement uses TRBV3-1 (or the pseudogene TRBV3-2) and TRBJ1-6; D ambiguous. Trimming took off 0 bases at V and 10 bases at J, with 10 bases between the two ends. The CDR3 loop spans 14 amino acids. Germline V CDR1 and CDR2: LGHDT, YNNKEL (reference sequence). The CDR3 sequence: CASSQEVPNSPLHF. In DNA form, the CDR3 reads TGTGCCAGCAGCCAAGAGGTACCTAACTCACCCCTCCACTTT.

V and J are TRBV20-1 and TRBJ2-5, with a tentative D call TRBD2 (5 bases). Germline V gene data show CDR1 as DFQATT and CDR2 as SNEGSKA (reference sequence). CDR3 size: 11 residues. V was cut by 2 bases and J by 5 bases, with 6 bases left in between. The CDR3 spells CSARLAETQYF. The CDR3 bases are TGCAGTGCTAGACTAGCCGAGACCCAGTACTTC.

The chain joins TRBV19 to TRBJ2-1; 8 bases are a match to TRBD1. The CDR3 consists of 14 residues. From germline, CDR1 is LNHDA and CDR2 SQIVND (reference sequence). J was trimmed by 6 bases and V by 7 bases; bases with no gene match: 8. The CDR3 is CASIRQGSPNEQFF. The DNA of the CDR3 is TGTGCCAGTATCCGACAGGGGAGTCCCAATGAGCAGTTCTTC. The full variable domain, its missing parts supplied by reference TRBV19 and TRBJ2-1, is DGGITQSPKYLFRKEGQNVTLSCEQNLNHDAMYWYRQDPGQGLRLIYYSQIVNDFQKGDIAEGYSVSREKKESFPLTVTSAQKNPTAFYLCASIRQGSPNEQFFGPGTRLTVL.

This clone was counted once. The chain combines TRBV4-2 with TRBJ1-2; the match to TRBD1 covers 12 bases. The CDR3 is 15 residues long. From germline, CDR1 is LGHNA and CDR2 YNFKEQ. Unmatched junction bases numbered 4, after V lost 0 bases and J lost 8 bases. The CDR3 sequence: CASSQDGTGGEGYTF. CDR3 coding DNA: TGTGCCAGCAGCCAAGATGGGACAGGGGGCGAGGGCTACACCTTC.

This clone was observed a single time. This chain links TRBV5-5 with TRBJ1-1; 11 bases map to TRBD1. Trimming took 2 bases from V and 5 from J; bases not matched to a gene: 5. Germline values: CDR1 SGHKS, CDR2 YYEKEE (reference sequence). The CDR3 spans 15 residues. The CDR3 DNA sequence: TGTGCCAGCAGCTTAGGACAGGGGGCGAGAACTGAAGCTTTCTTT. Encoded protein: CASSLGQGARTEAFF.

This clone was recorded a few times. This chain links TRBV6-5 with TRBJ1-1; D is unclear. Deletions cut 6 bases from V and 3 bases from J, with 8 bases between. CDR3 length: 12 residues. Germline-derived CDR1 and CDR2 are MNHEY and SVGAGI. The CDR3 sequence is CASRGRYTEAFF. CDR3 in DNA: TGTGCCAGCAGGGGCCGGTACACTGAAGCTTTCTTT.

This chain links TRBV6-2 or TRBV6-3 with TRBJ1-5, with a possible D match to TRBD1 (6 bases). Germline values: CDR1 MNHEY, CDR2 SVGEGT. This CDR3 is 14 amino acids long. The germline V and J ends were trimmed by 5 bases and 8 bases, with 16 bases remaining between them. CDR3 amino acids: CASSAPGQGEPQHF. Here the CDR3 DNA reads TGTGCCAGCAGTGCCCCGGGACAAGGGGAGCCCCAGCATTTT.

This chain links TRBV27 with TRBJ1-1, with 8 bases lining up with TRBD1. With 8 bases clipped from V and 10 bases from J, the junction kept 9 bases outside the gene matches. The CDR3 sequence is 12 residues long. The V gene's germline CDR1 is MNHEY and CDR2 SMNVEV (reference sequence). CDR3 loop: CASGEDRAAAFF. In DNA, the CDR3 is TGTGCCAGCGGCGAGGACAGGGCGGCAGCTTTCTTT.